Each of the 7 T cell receptor beta chains below was sequenced from the same sample in a study of blood T cell repertoires in COVID-19 (dated by TCRdb to 2020 to 2022). Library preparation was by the immunoSEQ multiplex PCR assay. In its TCRdb copy, this immuneACCESS table keeps in-frame sequences only and misses some clones. Where compared with another copy, unresolved V genes explain less than half of these, and the others have no known cause. Here the sample has about 47,000 clones; about four fifths occur a single time. 6% to 7.5% of the sample belongs to the ten largest clones. The sample taken for sequencing was peripheral blood. Receptors were obtained from a man between 60 and 75 years old with active COVID-19.

The chain joins TRBV6-5 to TRBJ1-2; D is unresolved. Germline V lookup: CDR1 MNHEY, CDR2 SVGAGI. V lost 8 bases and J 0 bases, leaving 16 bases between the germline ends. The CDR3 length is 15 residues. The CDR3 loop reads CASLPFRHPNYGYTF. The CDR3 DNA sequence: TGTGCCAGCCTCCCCTTTAGACACCCTAACTATGGCTACACCTTC.

This rearrangement joins TRBV12-3 or TRBV12-4 to TRBJ1-2, with TRBD1 matching 7 bases. The CDR3 extends over 13 amino acids. V lost 3 bases to trimming and J lost 8 bases; unmatched junction nucleotides: 6. The CDR3 protein is CASSFGTEEGYTF. The CDR3 region has the DNA TGTGCCAGCAGTTTCGGGACAGAGGAAGGCTACACCTTC.

The genes are TRBV9 and TRBJ2-3; D perhaps matches TRBD1 (5 bases). Germline CDR1 is SGDLS and CDR2 is YYNGEE. The germline V and J ends were trimmed by 0 bases and 0 bases, with 11 bases remaining between them. The CDR3 length is 16 residues. CDR3 nucleotide sequence: TGTGCCAGCAGCGTAGCTCAGGGAAGGAGCACAGATACGCAGTATTTT. Translation: CASSVAQGRSTDTQYF.

The genes are TRBV15 and TRBJ2-2; 9 nucleotides align to TRBD1. Germline CDR1 and CDR2: LNHNV and YYDKDF (reference sequence). There are 19 residues in the CDR3. V shed 0 bases, J shed 5 bases, and the junction held 13 bases outside the gene matches. The CDR3 bases are TGTGCCACCAGCAGAGATGTAGGTTTTGGGACAGGGCTAACCGGGGAGCTGTTTTTT. This gives the protein CATSRDVGFGTGLTGELFF.

The chain joins TRBV18 to TRBJ2-7; 12 nucleotides match TRBD2. Germline V gives CDR1 KGHSH, CDR2 LQKENI. The J segment lost 9 bases and the V segment lost 2 bases, leaving 20 bases of the junction unmatched. The CDR3 contains 19 residues. The CDR3 loop reads CASSPKSGLAGKVPSGQYF. CDR3 in DNA: TGTGCCAGCTCACCAAAATCCGGACTAGCGGGGAAAGTCCCTTCCGGGCAGTACTTC. The complete variable domain, with remaining parts taken from reference TRBV18 and TRBJ2-7, reads NAGVMQNPRHLVRRRGQEARLRCSPMKGHSHVYWYRQLPEEGLKFMVYLQKENIIDESGMPKERFSAEFPKEGPSILRIQQVVRGDSAAYFCASSPKSGLAGKVPSGQYFGPGTRLTVT.

The chain combines TRBV27 with TRBJ2-3; TRBD2 matches at 7 bases. Trimming at V came to 2 bases and at J to 2 bases, leaving 7 bases not matched to a gene. CDR1 and CDR2 from the germline V gene are MNHEY and SMNVEV (reference sequence). This CDR3 has 16 amino acids. The CDR3 here is CASSLISGGFTDTQYF. The CDR3 DNA sequence: TGTGCCAGCAGTTTAATATCGGGAGGTTTCACAGATACGCAGTATTTT.

The CDR3 DNA reads TGTGCCAGGAACAGGGCCCACGAGCAGTACTTC. It yields the protein CARNRAHEQYF. The chain recombines TRBV6-6 with TRBJ2-7, with D perhaps TRBD1 (6 bases). The germline gives CDR1 MNHNY, CDR2 SVGAGI (reference sequence). Trimming took 9 bases from V and 5 from J, leaving 11 bases between them. CDR3 size: 11 residues.